This T cell receptor beta chain was obtained from a study of response to subunit inactivated influenza vaccine. The study, taken as a whole, reports: Every seasonal influenza vaccination brings in few new T cells, the authors suggested.

Each CDR3 protein is one row after TCRdb ran MiXCR on the RT-PCR reads. The sample contains 250,000 to 350,000 distinct CDR3 sequences, roughly 20% of which appear only once. Points on this clonotype: Its specificity is not known. The junction departs from the called germline gene at one end, perhaps through a read error.

CDR1 is WNHNN, CDR2 SYGVQD, per germline (reference sequence). The CDR3 has 15 residues. The sequence derives from a man aged 50-75 years who received an inactivated influenza vaccine. The sequencing used PBMCs from blood, collected 21 months after vaccination. V and J are TRBV10-1 and TRBJ2-3, with D possibly matching TRBD2 (5 bases). The chain's CDR3 is CASREGFGSTDAQYF. CDR3 DNA: TGCGCCAGCAGAGAAGGTTTTGGGAGCACAGATGCGCAGTATTTT.